One TCR beta chain is described in this entry. The data originate from a study of blood T cell repertoires in COVID-19. Study context: T cells, B-cell-depleted T cells, or PBMCs supplied cDNA or gDNA.

CDR3 length: 18 amino acids. Germline V gives CDR1 KGHSH, CDR2 LQKENI. Trimming took off 5 bases at V and 0 bases at J, with 20 bases between the two ends. Assay used: immunoSEQ multiplex PCR; TCRdb lists only in-frame clones, some missing. The table records some 88,000 clones, around 93% of them present only once. The chain recombines TRBV18 with TRBJ1-3; perhaps TRBD1 as D (5 bases). The source is a human donor with active COVID-19. The donor label of this sample is uncertain. Material: peripheral blood. The CDR3 loop reads CASSFRAGGVVSGNTIYF. In DNA, the CDR3 is TGTGCCAGCTCATTTCGGGCCGGGGGAGTAGTCTCTGGAAACACCATATATTTT.